The 23 T cell receptor beta chains below all came from one sample that was sequenced in a study of vaccination effects on CD4 cells after COVID-19. Which antigens these TCRs recognize remains unknown. Profiling relied on immunoSEQ multiplex PCR, and the TCRdb table lists in-frame clones only, not all of them. The sample includes some 52,000 clones, 75% to 80% seen only once; the top ten take 6%. ViraFEST assay sequencing came after antigen-specific CD4+ T cells were expanded with viral peptide pools. The authors isolated CD4+ T cells after 9 to 10 days of culture. Vaccinees lacked prior SARS-CoV-2 infection and tested negative for nucleocapsid antibodies. The sequencing here drew on CD4+ T cells from PBMCs cultured with HCoV-OC43 spike peptides, taken before COVID-19 vaccination. Subset given: HCoV-OC43 spike overlapping peptide pool stimulation. The origin of the receptors is a human donor who received a COVID-19 vaccine.

This clone was detected once. The V call is TRBV6-5, the J call TRBJ2-3; perhaps D is TRBD1 or TRBD2 (6 bases each). The germline CDR1 and CDR2 sequences are MNHEY and SVGAGI. The V end lost 2 bases, the J end lost 0 bases, and 12 bases lay between the germline ends. This CDR3 has 16 residues. CDR3 residues: CASSYRGPRSTDTQYF. The CDR3 DNA follows: TGTGCCAGCAGTTACCGGGGGCCCCGGAGCACAGATACGCAGTATTTT.

V is TRBV28 and J is TRBJ1-2; no clear D. The CDR3 runs 13 residues. Germline CDR1 reads MDHEN; CDR2 reads SYDVKM. V was trimmed by 6 bases and J by 3 bases, leaving 11 bases between them. The CDR3 loop reads CASSSLGYYGYTF. The CDR3, as DNA: TGTGCCAGCAGCTCCCTGGGTTACTATGGCTACACCTTC.

The chain links TRBV4-1 to TRBJ2-1, with 8 bases fitting TRBD2. This CDR3 region has 15 residues. After removal of 4 bases from V and 7 bases from J, the junction contained 9 bases not matched to a gene. Germline lookup yields CDR1 MGHRA and CDR2 YSYEKL. The CDR3 loop is CASSPPGGARNEQFF. CDR3 bases: TGCGCCAGCAGCCCCCCCGGGGGGGCGAGGAATGAGCAGTTCTTC.

The chain joins TRBV6-2 or TRBV6-3 to TRBJ2-2; 8 nucleotides match TRBD1. Unmatched junction bases numbered 4, after V lost 3 bases and J lost 7 bases. Germline V gives CDR1 MNHEY, CDR2 SVGEGT. The CDR3 runs 14 residues. For the CDR3, the DNA is TGTGCCAGCAGTTATGACAGGGGAAGCGGGGAGCTGTTTTTT. Residues: CASSYDRGSGELFF.

This chain uses TRBV7-2 with TRBJ2-3; TRBD2 matches 8 bases. The CDR3 loop spans 15 amino acids. The V gene's germline CDR1 is SGHTA and CDR2 FQGNSA. V lost 5 bases and J lost 1; bases outside the gene matches: 5. The CDR3 protein is CASSLQTSGTDTQYF. DNA for the CDR3: TGTGCCAGCAGCCTACAGACTAGCGGCACAGATACGCAGTATTTT.

This clone showed up just once. This chain uses TRBV5-1 with TRBJ2-6; D possibly uses TRBD1 or TRBD2 (6 bases each). The V gene lost 4 bases and the J gene lost 2 bases, with 13 bases spanning the gap. Per germline, CDR1 SGHRS and CDR2 YFSETQ. The CDR3 sequence is 16 residues long. The CDR3 coding sequence is TGCGCCAGCAGCCCCCTCGGGGGCGCTGGGGCCAACGTCCTGACTTTC. It translates to CASSPLGGAGANVLTF. Full variable domain (rest looked up from reference TRBV5-1 and TRBJ2-6): KAGVTQTPRYLIKTRGQQVTLSCSPISGHRSVSWYQQTPGQGLQFLFEYFSETQRNKGNFPGRFSGRQFSNSRSEMNVSTLELGDSALYLCASSPLGGAGANVLTFGAGSRLTVL.

The chain employs TRBV3-1 (or the pseudogene TRBV3-2) and TRBJ1-2, with 7 nucleotides matching TRBD1. V was pared by 5 bases and J by 3 bases, with 9 bases of the junction left unmatched. Germline V gene sequence: CDR1 LGHDT, CDR2 YNNKEL (reference sequence). The CDR3 spans 15 residues. CDR3 DNA sequence: TGTGCCAGCAGCAATCGACAGGGCGGCGACTATGGCTACACCTTC. The encoded protein is CASSNRQGGDYGYTF.

V is TRBV5-1 and J is TRBJ1-2; D uncertain. This CDR3 comprises 13 residues. V was clipped by 3 bases and J by 7 bases, with 13 bases between them. Germline values: CDR1 SGHRS, CDR2 YFSETQ. The DNA for the CDR3 is TGCGCCAGCAGCTCCTCTCGGTTAACTGGCTACACCTTC. It is translated as CASSSSRLTGYTF.

J is TRBJ1-6 and V is TRBV6-5; D not resolved. The CDR3 runs 14 residues. Per germline, CDR1 MNHEY and CDR2 SVGAGI. Trimming took off 0 bases at V and 7 bases at J, with 7 bases between the two ends. The CDR3 protein is CASSYSGRNSPLHF. The CDR3 bases are TGTGCCAGCAGTTACTCAGGACGGAATTCACCCCTCCACTTT.

The chain is built from TRBV9 and TRBJ2-3; D is possibly TRBD1 or TRBD2 (6 bases each). The CDR3 has 16 amino acids. Trimming left V 4 bases short and J 6 bases short, with 21 bases between. Germline CDR1 reads SGDLS; CDR2 reads YYNGEE. The CDR3 DNA follows: TGTGCCAGCAGCCCTAGAGGAGGGGGAGAGTGGGATACGCAGTATTTT. It encodes CASSPRGGGEWDTQYF.

The V call is TRBV7-3, the J call TRBJ2-3; maybe TRBD1 (6 bases). CDR3 size: 16 residues. Germline CDR1 SGHTA, CDR2 FQGTGA. Trimming pared 5 bases from V and 2 bases from J, leaving 17 bases between. CDR3 in amino acids: CASSQTGPITTDTQYF. In DNA form, the CDR3 reads TGTGCCAGCAGCCAAACAGGGCCGATCACCACAGATACGCAGTATTTT.

The CDR3 bases are TGTGCCAGCAGCCTACTGGGGTCACCCCTCCACTTT. Translation: CASSLLGSPLHF. The chain joins TRBV3-1 (or the pseudogene TRBV3-2) to TRBJ1-6; no clear D. This CDR3 has 12 amino acids. Trimming removed 4 bases from V and 10 bases from J, with 8 bases in between. The germline gives CDR1 LGHDT, CDR2 YNNKEL (reference sequence).

V gene TRBV28 combines with J gene TRBJ1-3; 9 bases fit TRBD1. Looked up from germline, CDR1 is MDHEN and CDR2 is SYDVKM. CDR3 size: 16 residues. V trimming: 5 bases; J trimming: 0 bases; junction bases outside the gene matches: 5. Here the CDR3 DNA reads TGTGCCAGCAGTGTCTCGGGACAGGGCTCTGGAAACACCATATATTTT. Amino acid sequence: CASSVSGQGSGNTIYF. Supplemented by reference TRBV28 and TRBJ1-3, the full variable domain reads DVKVTQSSRYLVKRTGEKVFLECVQDMDHENMFWYRQDPGLGLRLIYFSYDVKMKEKGDIPEGYSVSREKKERFSLILESASTNQTSMYLCASSVSGQGSGNTIYFGEGSWLTVV.

The rearrangement uses TRBV5-8 and TRBJ2-3; 15 bases fit TRBD2. The V segment lost 7 bases and the J segment 2 bases; nucleotides outside the gene matches: 17. Germline values: CDR1 SGHTS, CDR2 YDEGEE. This CDR3 contains 20 residues. DNA of the CDR3: TGTGCCAGCCCCCTGGGACTAGCGGGGGGCCAACCCGAATCCACAGATACGCAGTATTTT. As protein: CASPLGLAGGQPESTDTQYF. The variable domain in full, with the rest retrieved from reference TRBV5-8 and TRBJ2-3, is EAGVTQSPTHLIKTRGQQATLRCSPISGHTSVYWYQQALGLGLQFLLWYDEGEERNRGNFPPRFSGRQFPNYSSELNVNALELEDSALYLCASPLGLAGGQPESTDTQYFGPGTRLTVL.

This clone was observed a single time. The rearrangement joins TRBV28 to TRBJ2-2; 7 nucleotides align to TRBD1. The CDR3 runs to 15 residues. V lost 6 bases to trimming and J lost 3 bases; unmatched junction nucleotides: 7. Per germline, CDR1 MDHEN and CDR2 SYDVKM. The chain's CDR3 is CASSVGGADTGELFF. The DNA of the CDR3 is TGTGCCAGCAGCGTAGGGGGCGCAGACACCGGGGAGCTGTTTTTT.

This chain links TRBV28 with TRBJ1-2; 12 nucleotides align to TRBD1. The CDR3 length is 16 residues. CDR1 is MDHEN and CDR2 is SYDVKM in the germline V gene. V gave up 5 bases and J gave up 3 bases; unmatched junction bases: 7. The CDR3, as DNA: TGTGCCAGCAGTACCCGGGACAGGGGGCGAGACTATGGCTACACCTTC. Amino acids: CASSTRDRGRDYGYTF.

The chain combines TRBV7-2 with TRBJ1-1; tentative D call: TRBD1 (5 bases). Germline V gene sequence: CDR1 SGHTA, CDR2 FQGNSA. V gave up 0 bases and J gave up 1 base, with 12 bases separating them. There are 16 residues in the CDR3. The CDR3 sequence: CASSLALGQGNTEAFF. In DNA form, the CDR3 reads TGTGCCAGCAGCTTAGCGTTGGGCCAGGGGAACACTGAAGCTTTCTTT.

This clone was seen just once. As DNA, the CDR3 is TGTGCCAGCAGCCCAGAGGTGCCAGCCTCTAATGAAAAACTGTTTTTT. Encoded protein: CASSPEVPASNEKLFF. The rearrangement links TRBV3-1 (or the pseudogene TRBV3-2) to TRBJ1-4; D remains unclear. The V and J ends lost 4 bases and 3 bases respectively, with 15 bases between them. The germline CDR1 and CDR2 sequences are LGHDT and YNNKEL (reference sequence). This CDR3 has 16 amino acids.

This clone has only a few counts. The V gene is TRBV7-9, the J gene TRBJ2-7; no clear D gene. This CDR3 region has 11 residues. Deletions cut 5 bases from V and 3 bases from J, with 5 bases between. CDR1 and CDR2 (germline): SEHNR, FQNEAQ (reference sequence). The CDR3 spells CASSTDYEQYV. The CDR3 nucleotides read TGTGCCAGCAGCACCGACTACGAGCAGTACGTC.

The chain recombines TRBV4-3 with TRBJ2-1; D unclear. The CDR3 loop spans 14 amino acids. The V end was cut by 5 bases, the J end by 4 bases, with 12 bases between. Germline V CDR1 and CDR2: LGHNA, YSLEER. The CDR3 DNA reads as TGCGCCAGCAGCTCGCAGACCGAATACAATGAGCAGTTCTTC. It is translated as CASSSQTEYNEQFF.

This clone has just a few counts. This sequence joins TRBV7-3 and TRBJ1-2, with TRBD1 identical over 10 bases. The germline V gene has CDR1 SGHTA and CDR2 FQGTGA. The CDR3 totals 14 residues. Unmatched junction bases numbered 8, after V lost 5 bases and J lost 8 bases. CDR3 coding DNA: TGTGCCAGCAGCCCAACAGGACAGGGGGAAGGCTACACCTTC. Protein sequence: CASSPTGQGEGYTF.

As concerns this clone: Other DNA sequences of this sample code for an identical CDR3. This chain joins TRBV9 and TRBJ2-3; D ambiguous. Germline V gene data show CDR1 as SGDLS and CDR2 as YYNGEE. CDR3 length: 13 residues. Deletions cut 2 bases from V and 1 base from J, with 5 bases between. The CDR3 region has the DNA TGTGCCAGCAGCGTGGCAGGCACAGATACGCAGTATTTT. Protein sequence: CASSVAGTDTQYF.

In this sample, this clone turned up a few times. The V gene is TRBV18, the J gene TRBJ1-5; 8 bases are a match to TRBD1. CDR1 is KGHSH, CDR2 LQKENI, per germline. CDR3 length equals 14 residues. With 6 bases clipped from V and 4 bases from J, the junction kept 5 bases outside the gene matches. The CDR3 DNA reads as TGTGCCAGCTCTCCGACAGGGGAAAATCAGCCCCAGCATTTT. Translating it yields CASSPTGENQPQHF. The full variable domain, in which reference TRBV18 and TRBJ1-5 provide the parts outside the CDR3, is NAGVMQNPRHLVRRRGQEARLRCSPMKGHSHVYWYRQLPEEGLKFMVYLQKENIIDESGMPKERFSAEFPKEGPSILRIQQVVRGDSAAYFCASSPTGENQPQHFGDGTRLSIL.